Listed here are 14 T cell receptor beta chains from one sample, sequenced in a study of blood T cell repertoires in COVID-19. Generated by immunoSEQ multiplex PCR, the TCRdb table keeps only in-frame clones and is missing some. The table shows about 260,000 clones, with around 87% occurring only once. The sequencing input was peripheral blood. The receptor set was obtained from a man aged 18 to 35 with active or convalescent COVID-19.

The chain is built from TRBV5-1 and TRBJ2-4; D gene uncertain. V lost 0 bases and J 8 bases, leaving 12 bases between the germline ends. This CDR3 has 14 residues. Germline lookup yields CDR1 SGHRS and CDR2 YFSETQ. The CDR3 bases are TGCGCCAGCAGCTTGGGGCGGCCCGTCCACATTCAGTACTTC. Translating gives CASSLGRPVHIQYF.

The chain carries TRBV19 and TRBJ1-3; unclear D gene. This CDR3 has 14 residues. Germline lookup yields CDR1 LNHDA and CDR2 SQIVND (reference sequence). V was trimmed by 9 bases and J by 0 bases, leaving 12 bases between them. The CDR3 coding sequence is TGTGCCAGCCTCGGAGGGAGCTCTGGAAACACCATATATTTT. Its protein is CASLGGSSGNTIYF.

The sample holds a few counts of this clone. The CDR3 nucleotides read TGTGCCAGTAGGTTCACCGGGACAGCTAGCGAGCAGTACTTC. It yields the protein CASRFTGTASEQYF. The V call is TRBV19, the J call TRBJ2-7, with 7 positions matching TRBD1. With V trimmed by 6 bases and J by 6 bases, 11 bases remained unmatched. This CDR3 is built from 14 residues. Germline values: CDR1 LNHDA, CDR2 SQIVND (reference sequence).

This CDR3 reads CASSPSSIGGYTF. The DNA for the CDR3 is TGTGCCAGCAGCCCCTCAAGCATCGGGGGCTACACCTTC. The chain employs TRBV7-2 and TRBJ1-2; unclear D gene. V was cut by 5 bases and J by 8 bases, with 15 bases left in between. The CDR3 runs 13 residues. The germline gives CDR1 SGHTA, CDR2 FQGNSA.

The V and J genes are TRBV6-2 or TRBV6-3 and TRBJ2-1; the D gene is possibly TRBD2 (6 bases). CDR1 and CDR2 (germline): MNHEY, SVGEGT. With 0 bases removed from V and 9 bases from J, the gap between germline ends came to 6 bases. The CDR3 extends over 12 amino acids. The CDR3 sequence: CASSYSGGEQFF. In nucleotides, the CDR3 is TGTGCCAGCAGTTACTCCGGGGGTGAGCAGTTCTTC.

The chain employs TRBV7-9 and TRBJ2-2; 12 bases map to TRBD2. This CDR3 region has 15 residues. Germline-derived CDR1 and CDR2 are SEHNR and FQNEAQ (reference sequence). V dropped 3 bases and J dropped 6; count of bases not matched to a gene: 2. CDR3 nucleotide sequence: TGTGCCAGCAGCTTGGGACTAGCGGGCCCCGGGGAGCTGTTTTTT. Its translation: CASSLGLAGPGELFF.

This chain's CDR3 is CASSLRLAGGTDTQYF. For the CDR3, the DNA is TGTGCCAGCAGCTTAAGGCTAGCGGGGGGCACAGATACGCAGTATTTT. The chain employs TRBV7-3 and TRBJ2-3, with 10 bases identical to TRBD2. Germline CDR1 is SGHTA and CDR2 is FQGTGA. This CDR3 has 16 residues. V was pared by 1 base and J by 1 base, with 2 bases of the junction left unmatched.

This chain connects TRBV18 to TRBJ2-2, with TRBD1 as a possible D gene (6 bases). This CDR3 spans 14 amino acids. CDR1 is KGHSH, CDR2 LQKENI, per germline. V was trimmed by 5 bases and J by 0 bases, leaving 7 bases between them. The CDR3 loop reads CASSGTPNTGELFF. The CDR3 DNA sequence: TGTGCCAGCTCAGGGACACCGAACACCGGGGAGCTGTTTTTT.

The V and J genes are TRBV5-4 and TRBJ2-7, with TRBD1 as a possible D gene (5 bases). Germline V CDR1 and CDR2: SGHNT, YYREEE (reference sequence). The CDR3 totals 13 residues. Trimming removed 0 bases from V and 4 bases from J, with 8 bases in between. The CDR3 DNA reads as TGTGCCAGCAGCTTGGACAGGAGATACGAGCAGTACTTC. Protein sequence: CASSLDRRYEQYF.

This sequence joins TRBV27 and TRBJ2-1; 8 bases are shared with TRBD1. J gave up 5 bases and V 3 bases, and 6 bases lay outside the gene matches. Germline V gives CDR1 MNHEY, CDR2 SMNVEV (reference sequence). The CDR3 is made up of 15 amino acids. CDR3 DNA sequence: TGTGCCAGCAGTTTGCCTGGGACAGGCAACAATGAGCAGTTCTTC. Residues: CASSLPGTGNNEQFF.

The rearrangement uses TRBV5-1 and TRBJ2-2; no reliable D call. Per germline, CDR1 SGHRS and CDR2 YFSETQ. Deletions cut 0 bases from V and 0 bases from J, with 3 bases between. The CDR3 is made up of 14 amino acids. The CDR3, as DNA: TGCGCCAGCAGCTTGGCTACGAACACCGGGGAGCTGTTTTTT. It is translated as CASSLATNTGELFF.

The chain has TRBV2 and TRBJ1-3, with TRBD1 matching 8 bases. J was trimmed by 4 bases and V by 8 bases; bases with no gene match: 7. The CDR3 runs 14 residues. Germline V CDR1 and CDR2: SNHLY, FYNNEI. The CDR3 nucleotides read TGTGCCAGCGTGACAGGGGTCGAAGGAAACACCATATATTTT. Its translation: CASVTGVEGNTIYF.

The gene calls are TRBV9 and TRBJ2-3, with 8 bases lining up with TRBD1. The CDR3 is 15 residues long. CDR1 SGDLS and CDR2 YYNGEE come from the germline V gene. Trimming at V came to 3 bases and at J to 2 bases, leaving 5 bases not matched to a gene. This CDR3 is CASSEYRGNTDTQYF. CDR3 nucleotides: TGTGCCAGCAGCGAGTACAGGGGGAACACAGATACGCAGTATTTT.

The chain couples TRBV6-4 to TRBJ2-2, with a possible D match to TRBD2 (6 bases). The CDR3 consists of 16 residues. V lost 0 bases and J 5 bases, leaving 13 bases between the germline ends. Germline values: CDR1 MRHNA, CDR2 SNTAGT. This CDR3 reads CASSDSVGGRTGELFF. The CDR3 region has the DNA TGTGCCAGCAGTGACTCGGTCGGGGGTCGAACCGGGGAGCTGTTTTTT.